This TCR beta chain is drawn from a study of blood T cell repertoires in COVID-19 (dated by TCRdb to 2020 to 2022). As for the study more broadly: The collaborator samples originated in the United States, Italy and Spain and spanned the acute and convalescent phases of COVID-19. Where available, HLA class I and class II types were taken from metadata supplied by the sample provider and were not determined by assay-based typing. Subjects who had been exposed to COVID-19, were actively infected with it, or had recovered from it provided the deeply sampled blood TCRbeta repertoires that made up the dataset. Samples came from the ongoing ImmuneRACE study (first 160 participants) plus 1,254 subjects from 6 global collaborators. Sample metadata almost always included a de-identified subject ID, COVID-19 status, age in years and sex. The prospective study material was composed of cDNA or gDNA derived from T cells, B-cell-depleted T cells, or PBMCs. The repertoires were made available in a free public database intended to serve as a resource for research on the immune response to SARS-CoV-2.

The germline V gene specifies SGHRS as CDR1 and YFSETQ as CDR2. A distance of 6 bases separates the germline ends of V and J, which lose 1 base and 2 bases respectively. From its cysteine to its phenylalanine, the CDR3 spans 13 amino acids. This entry keeps only the CDR3 DNA: 39 bases, framed from base 1. TCRbeta CDR3 regions were amplified from genomic DNA by means of the immunoSEQ Assay, a bias-controlled multiplex PCR. The original methods were these. Within the assay, amplification of reference gene primers was used to estimate how many nucleated cells each sample contained. To quantify the absolute abundance of each unique TCRbeta CDR3 rearrangement, sequence reads were collapsed and filtered. For each sample, productive Simpson clonality was calculated as the square root of Simpson's diversity index over productive rearrangements. TCRdb re-hosts the immuneACCESS table, in-frame sequences only. Its copies lack some clones; in the studies checked, an unresolved V gene accounts for under half of them, and the cause for the rest is not known. The V and J calls and clone size come from that table; D and trimming were worked out from the DNA. The sample has over 30,000 clones on record, about nine tenths of them singletons. Of the sample, 12% is held by the ten largest clones.

As for this clone: Its binding antigen is unknown. Per-base qualities were not stored, and no clone one base away is much larger.

Each collaborating institution followed its own protocols to collect whole blood in K2EDTA tubes. Collaborator samples were shipped for TCRbeta analysis as frozen whole blood, isolated PBMCs, or DNA extracted from either sample type. Study-wide conclusions, independent of this receptor: The amount of clinical and demographic metadata varied by source and participant and was provided uncurated.

The V and J genes are TRBV5-1 and TRBJ2-5; no D gene is confidently identified. Sequenced: peripheral blood. The receptor was isolated from a man between 65 and 85 years old with acute or convalescent COVID-19. The CDR3 in this case is CASSLNLQETQYF. Read as DNA, the sequence is TGCGCCAGCAGCTTGAACCTACAAGAGACCCAGTACTTC.